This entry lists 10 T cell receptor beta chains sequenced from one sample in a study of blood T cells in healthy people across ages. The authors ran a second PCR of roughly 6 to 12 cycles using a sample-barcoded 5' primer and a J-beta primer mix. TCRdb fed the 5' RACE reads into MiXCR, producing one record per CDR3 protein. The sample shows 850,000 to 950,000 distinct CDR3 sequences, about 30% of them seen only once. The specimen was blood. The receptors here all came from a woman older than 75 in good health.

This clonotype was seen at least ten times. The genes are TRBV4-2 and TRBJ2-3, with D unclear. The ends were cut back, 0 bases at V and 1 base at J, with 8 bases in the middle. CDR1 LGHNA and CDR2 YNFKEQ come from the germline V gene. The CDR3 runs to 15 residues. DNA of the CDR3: TGTGCCAGCAGCCAAGACGGGTTGGGCACAGATACGCAGTATTTT. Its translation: CASSQDGLGTDTQYF.

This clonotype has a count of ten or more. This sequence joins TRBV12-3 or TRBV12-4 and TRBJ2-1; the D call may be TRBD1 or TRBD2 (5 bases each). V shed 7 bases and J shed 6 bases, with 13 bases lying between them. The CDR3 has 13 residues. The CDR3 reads CASTYRGVNEQFF. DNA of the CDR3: TGTGCCAGCACTTACCGAGGGGTCAATGAGCAGTTCTTC.

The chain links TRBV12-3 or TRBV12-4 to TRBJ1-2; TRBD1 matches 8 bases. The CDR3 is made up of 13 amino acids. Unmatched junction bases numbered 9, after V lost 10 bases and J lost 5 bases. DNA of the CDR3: TGTGCCACCTCAGGGGGCGCGCAATATGGCTACACCTTC. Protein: CATSGGAQYGYTF.

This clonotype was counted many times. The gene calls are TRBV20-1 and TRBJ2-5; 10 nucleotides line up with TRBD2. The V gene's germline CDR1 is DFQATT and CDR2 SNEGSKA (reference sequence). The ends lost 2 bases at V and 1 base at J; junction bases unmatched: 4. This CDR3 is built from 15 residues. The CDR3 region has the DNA TGCAGTGCTAGAAGAGCGGGGGGGCCCCAAGAGACCCAGTACTTC. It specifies CSARRAGGPQETQYF.

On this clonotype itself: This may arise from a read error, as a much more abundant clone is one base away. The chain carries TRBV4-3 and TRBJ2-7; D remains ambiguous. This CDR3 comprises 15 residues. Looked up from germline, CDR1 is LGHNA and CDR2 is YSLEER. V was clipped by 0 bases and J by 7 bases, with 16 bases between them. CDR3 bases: TGCGCCAGCAGCCAAGATAGAGCCGGCCTAAGGGAGCAGTACTTC. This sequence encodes CASSQDRAGLREQYF.

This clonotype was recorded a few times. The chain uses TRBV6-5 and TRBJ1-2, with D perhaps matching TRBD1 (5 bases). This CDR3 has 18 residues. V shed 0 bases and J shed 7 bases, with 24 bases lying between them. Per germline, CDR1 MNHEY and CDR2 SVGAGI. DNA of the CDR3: TGTGCCAGCAGTTACTCGTTTGCCCCATACAGGTCAAGCTGTGGCTACACCTTC. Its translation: CASSYSFAPYRSSCGYTF.

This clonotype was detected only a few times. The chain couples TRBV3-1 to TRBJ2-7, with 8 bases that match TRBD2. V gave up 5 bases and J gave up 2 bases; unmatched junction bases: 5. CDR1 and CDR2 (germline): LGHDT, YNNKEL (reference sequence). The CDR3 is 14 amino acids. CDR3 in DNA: TGTGCCAGCAGCTATACTAGCGGAGCCTACGAGCAGTACTTC. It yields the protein CASSYTSGAYEQYF.

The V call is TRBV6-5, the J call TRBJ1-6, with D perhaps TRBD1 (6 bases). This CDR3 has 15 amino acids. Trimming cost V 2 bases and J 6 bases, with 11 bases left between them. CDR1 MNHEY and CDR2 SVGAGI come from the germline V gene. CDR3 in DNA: TGTGCCAGCAGTTACCGGGGCAGGGGTAATTCACCCCTCCACTTT. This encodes CASSYRGRGNSPLHF.

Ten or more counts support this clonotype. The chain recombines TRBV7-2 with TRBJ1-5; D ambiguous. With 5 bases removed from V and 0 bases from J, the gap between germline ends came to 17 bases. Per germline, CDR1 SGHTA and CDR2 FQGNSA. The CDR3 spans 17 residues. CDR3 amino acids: CASSLGGRMYSNQPQHF. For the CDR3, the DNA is TGTGCCAGCAGCCTAGGCGGCAGAATGTATAGCAATCAGCCCCAGCATTTT.

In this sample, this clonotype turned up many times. CDR3 amino acids: CASSRSGVFYNEQFF. CDR3 in DNA: TGTGCCAGCAGCCGTAGCGGGGTCTTCTACAATGAGCAGTTCTTC. The chain joins TRBV7-9 to TRBJ2-1; 8 bases are a match to TRBD2. Germline-derived CDR1 and CDR2 are SEHNR and FQNEAQ (reference sequence). The junction had 6 bases not matched to a gene; V was cut back by 5 bases and J by 3 bases. The CDR3 totals 15 residues.